The source of this T cell receptor beta chain is a study of blood T cell repertoires in COVID-19. The CDR3 contains 14 residues. CDR1 SGHNT and CDR2 YYREEE come from the germline V gene (reference sequence). V trimming: 4 bases; J trimming: 8 bases; junction bases outside the gene matches: 5. Produced via immunoSEQ multiplex PCR; TCRdb's table is partial and in-frame only. This sample has 200,000 to 250,000 clones, with approximately 83% found just once. This TCR derives from a woman in her twenties or thirties with COVID-19, enrolled during active disease. V is TRBV5-4 and J is TRBJ1-6; 8 bases fit TRBD1. The sample consisted of peripheral blood. The DNA of the CDR3 is TGTGCCAGCAGCGCCAGGGGGCCTGATTCACCCCTCCACTTT. Protein sequence: CASSARGPDSPLHF.